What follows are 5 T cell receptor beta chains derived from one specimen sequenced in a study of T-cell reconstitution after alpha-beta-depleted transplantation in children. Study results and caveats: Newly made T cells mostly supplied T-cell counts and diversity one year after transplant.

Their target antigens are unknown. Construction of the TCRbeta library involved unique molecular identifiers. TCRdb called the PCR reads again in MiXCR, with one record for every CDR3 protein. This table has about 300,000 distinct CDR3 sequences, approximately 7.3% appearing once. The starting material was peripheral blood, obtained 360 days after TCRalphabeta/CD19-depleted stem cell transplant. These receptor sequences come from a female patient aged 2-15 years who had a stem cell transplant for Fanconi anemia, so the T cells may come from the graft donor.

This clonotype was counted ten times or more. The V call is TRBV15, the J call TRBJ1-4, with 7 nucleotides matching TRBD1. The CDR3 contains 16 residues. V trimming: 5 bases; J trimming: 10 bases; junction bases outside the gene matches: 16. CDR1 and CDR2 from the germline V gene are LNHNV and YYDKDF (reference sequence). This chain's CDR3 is CATSGGTPGGSGKLFF. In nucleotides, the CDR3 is TGTGCCACCAGCGGAGGGACCCCAGGGGGTTCGGGAAAACTGTTTTTT.

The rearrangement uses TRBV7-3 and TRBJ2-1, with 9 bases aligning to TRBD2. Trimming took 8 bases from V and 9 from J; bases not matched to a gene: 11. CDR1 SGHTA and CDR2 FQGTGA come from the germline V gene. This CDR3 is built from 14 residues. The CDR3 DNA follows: TGTGCCAGCCGTTCGGGCGGGGGGGCCCCTGAGCAGTTCTTC. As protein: CASRSGGGAPEQFF.

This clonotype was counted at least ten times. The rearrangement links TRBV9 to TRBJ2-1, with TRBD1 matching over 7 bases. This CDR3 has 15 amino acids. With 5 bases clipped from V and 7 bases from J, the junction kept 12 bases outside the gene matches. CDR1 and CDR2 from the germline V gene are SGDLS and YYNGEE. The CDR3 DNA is TGTGCCAGCAGTCCCGGACAGGTTTCATTTAATGAGCAGTTCTTC. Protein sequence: CASSPGQVSFNEQFF.

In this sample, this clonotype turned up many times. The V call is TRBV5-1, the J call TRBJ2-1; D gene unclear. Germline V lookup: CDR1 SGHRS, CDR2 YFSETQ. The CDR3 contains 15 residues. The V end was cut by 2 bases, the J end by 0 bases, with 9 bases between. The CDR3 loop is CASSLTLSSYNEQFF. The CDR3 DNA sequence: TGCGCCAGCAGCTTAACGCTTTCCTCCTACAATGAGCAGTTCTTC. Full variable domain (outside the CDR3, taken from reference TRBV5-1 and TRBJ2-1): KAGVTQTPRYLIKTRGQQVTLSCSPISGHRSVSWYQQTPGQGLQFLFEYFSETQRNKGNFPGRFSGRQFSNSRSEMNVSTLELGDSALYLCASSLTLSSYNEQFFGPGTRLTVL.

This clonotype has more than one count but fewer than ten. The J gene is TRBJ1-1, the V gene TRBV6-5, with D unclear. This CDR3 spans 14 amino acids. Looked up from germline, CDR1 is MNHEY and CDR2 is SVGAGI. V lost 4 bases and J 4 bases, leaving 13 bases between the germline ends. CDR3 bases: TGTGCCAGCAGTTTATCCCGACGGGGCACTGAAGCTTTCTTT. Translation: CASSLSRRGTEAFF.